The 32 T cell receptor beta chains listed next were all sequenced from one sample in a study of shared clonotypes between healthy human individuals. Data came from immunoSEQ multiplex PCR; TCRdb stores just in-frame clones and leaves some out. Of around 600,000 clones detected, roughly 95% appear once; the ten largest clones hold approximately 0.12%. CD8 cells classed as naive were CD45RO-negative and positively selected for CCR7, excluding terminally differentiated effector memory CD45RA+ cells. Sample: naive CD8+ T cells sorted from blood. These receptors came from a woman younger than 45 in good health.

The chain carries TRBV29-1 and TRBJ2-1; possible D gene TRBD1, 5 bases. CDR1 and CDR2 (germline): SQVTM, ANQGSEA. V gave up 4 bases and J gave up 4 bases, with 14 bases separating them. The CDR3 sequence is 14 residues long. CDR3 loop: CSVGQSNTYNEQFF. Here the CDR3 DNA reads TGCAGCGTTGGACAGTCAAATACTTACAATGAGCAGTTCTTC.

The chain joins TRBV15 to TRBJ2-7; D gene ambiguous. The germline V and J ends were trimmed by 4 bases and 2 bases, with 12 bases remaining between them. This CDR3 is built from 14 residues. Per the germline V gene, CDR1 is LNHNV and CDR2 is YYDKDF (reference sequence). The CDR3 region is CATSILPDPYEQYF. DNA of the CDR3: TGTGCCACCAGCATCCTACCAGACCCCTACGAGCAGTACTTC.

The chain joins TRBV28 to TRBJ2-7, with 10 positions matching TRBD2. In germline, CDR1 is MDHEN, CDR2 SYDVKM. The CDR3 loop spans 14 amino acids. J was trimmed by 2 bases and V by 7 bases; bases with no gene match: 5. The CDR3 nucleotides are TGTGCCAGCACCTTAGCGGGAGGACCCTACGAGCAGTACTTC. It is translated as CASTLAGGPYEQYF.

Only one count was recorded for this clone. The chain is built from TRBV10-2 and TRBJ2-3; D is unresolved. The CDR3 totals 16 residues. Trimming left V 4 bases short and J 3 bases short, with 17 bases between. Germline V gene lookup returns CDR1 WSHSY and CDR2 SAAADI. The CDR3 sequence is CASSVDRVSVTDTQYF. Written as DNA, the CDR3 is TGCGCCAGCAGTGTAGATCGGGTTTCCGTTACAGATACGCAGTATTTT.

The chain couples TRBV2 to TRBJ2-7, with TRBD1 as a possible D gene (5 bases). The CDR3 runs to 14 residues. Germline lookup yields CDR1 SNHLY and CDR2 FYNNEI. Trimming took off 5 bases at V and 2 bases at J, with 13 bases between the two ends. The DNA for the CDR3 is TGTGCCAGCAGTACGACGACAGTCCCCTACGAGCAGTACTTC. Translated, it gives CASSTTTVPYEQYF.

This clone has only a few counts. DNA of the CDR3: TGTGCCAGCAGTTTAGGAGCGGGAGCGGGCCCCTACGAGCAGTACTTC. Its protein is CASSLGAGAGPYEQYF. The chain links TRBV27 to TRBJ2-7, with 8 bases that match TRBD2. The CDR3 has 16 residues. V lost 2 bases to trimming and J lost 2 bases; unmatched junction nucleotides: 8. CDR1 is MNHEY and CDR2 is SMNVEV in the germline V gene (reference sequence).

Turning to this clone: Other DNA variants within this sample encode the same CDR3. V usage is TRBV28 and J usage is TRBJ2-7; weak D call: TRBD1 (6 bases). The V gene's germline CDR1 is MDHEN and CDR2 SYDVKM. V lost 2 bases and J lost 6, with 8 bases in between. CDR3 length: 12 residues. In DNA, the CDR3 is TGTGCCAGCAGTTTAGGCAGGGGCGAGCAGTACTTC. Translating gives CASSLGRGEQYF. Filled out from reference TRBV28 and TRBJ2-7, the complete variable domain reads DVKVTQSSRYLVKRTGEKVFLECVQDMDHENMFWYRQDPGLGLRLIYFSYDVKMKEKGDIPEGYSVSREKKERFSLILESASTNQTSMYLCASSLGRGEQYFGPGTRLTVT.

This sequence joins TRBV27 and TRBJ2-7, with a tentative D call TRBD2 (5 bases). This CDR3 has 15 amino acids. V lost 5 bases and J lost 2, with 16 bases in between. Germline V lookup: CDR1 MNHEY, CDR2 SMNVEV (reference sequence). The CDR3 is CASSPELVTTYEQYF. CDR3 nucleotide sequence: TGTGCCAGCAGTCCCGAACTAGTAACAACCTACGAGCAGTACTTC.

The V gene is TRBV10-1, the J gene TRBJ2-3; D is perhaps TRBD1 (6 bases). Trimming cost V 4 bases and J 0 bases, with 11 bases left between them. This CDR3 has 15 amino acids. The germline V gene encodes CDR1 WNHNN and CDR2 SYGVQD (reference sequence). CDR3 nucleotides: TGCGCCAGCAGTGTGGGGACAACTAGCACAGATACGCAGTATTTT. It is translated as CASSVGTTSTDTQYF.

V usage is TRBV10-2 and J usage is TRBJ2-7; maybe TRBD2 (5 bases). CDR3 length: 13 residues. The germline V gene encodes CDR1 WSHSY and CDR2 SAAADI. Trimming took 5 bases from V and 3 from J, leaving 11 bases between them. In DNA, the CDR3 is TGCGCCAGCAGTTGGACGGGGAACTACGAGCAGTACTTC. It codes for CASSWTGNYEQYF.

This clone was counted only a few times. The rearrangement links TRBV28 to TRBJ1-3, with TRBD1 matching 7 bases. The trim removed 1 base at V and 13 bases at J, leaving 16 bases unmatched. This CDR3 is built from 16 residues. Germline loops: CDR1 MDHEN, CDR2 SYDVKM. The CDR3 DNA reads as TGTGCCAGCAGTTTATCGCCCTACAGGGGACGGATGAGGATATATTTT. Translated: CASSLSPYRGRMRIYF.

The genes are TRBV7-8 and TRBJ2-2; possibly TRBD2 for D (6 bases). Trimming left V 4 bases short and J 5 bases short, with 17 bases between. In germline, CDR1 is SGHVS, CDR2 FQNEAQ. There are 16 residues in the CDR3. CDR3 sequence (DNA): TGTGCCAGCAGCTGGGTGGTGGGGGGAGGTACCGGGGAGCTGTTTTTT. Its translation is CASSWVVGGGTGELFF.

This chain uses TRBV29-1 with TRBJ2-7, with 8 bases lining up with TRBD1. The ends lost 4 bases at V and 7 bases at J; junction bases unmatched: 9. This CDR3 contains 13 residues. Germline CDR1 and CDR2: SQVTM and ANQGSEA. CDR3 amino acids: CSVGGQGAGEQYF. The CDR3 bases are TGCAGCGTTGGGGGCCAGGGGGCGGGTGAGCAGTACTTC.

The chain carries TRBV5-1 and TRBJ2-1; 7 nucleotides line up with TRBD2. V was clipped by 0 bases and J by 9 bases; unmatched bases: 6. There are 14 residues in the CDR3. Per the germline V gene, CDR1 is SGHRS and CDR2 is YFSETQ. In DNA form, the CDR3 reads TGCGCCAGCAGCTTGGCCGGCGGGAGCGGTGAGCAGTTCTTC. As protein: CASSLAGGSGEQFF.

The rearrangement uses TRBV29-1 and TRBJ1-1; D gene unclear. Germline V gene sequence: CDR1 SQVTM, CDR2 ANQGSEA. The CDR3 is 12 residues long. V was pared by 6 bases and J by 3 bases, with 11 bases between. CDR3 sequence reads: CSVLKGDTEAFF. Here the CDR3 DNA reads TGCAGCGTCTTGAAGGGTGACACTGAAGCTTTCTTT.

The CDR3 sequence: CASSLVRSTYNEQFF. CDR3 sequence (DNA): TGTGCCAGCAGCTTAGTGCGGAGTACCTACAATGAGCAGTTCTTC. The rearrangement joins TRBV11-2 to TRBJ2-1; D is uncertain. The CDR3 is 15 amino acids. The V end lost 1 base, the J end lost 2 bases, and 9 bases lay between the germline ends. Germline V lookup: CDR1 SGHAT, CDR2 FQNNGV.

V usage is TRBV13 and J usage is TRBJ2-5, with D unclear. The better agreement between TRBJ2-7 and the DNA end casts doubt on the J call. Germline CDR1 is PRHDT and CDR2 is FYEKMQ (reference sequence). The CDR3 is made up of 15 amino acids. CDR3 nucleotides: TGTGCCAGCAGCTTAGGCAGGCAAAGCTCCTACGAGCAGTACTTC. Translated: CASSLGRQSSYEQYF.

V gene TRBV6-6 combines with J gene TRBJ2-1; D assignment may be TRBD1 or TRBD2 (5 bases each). Germline V gives CDR1 MNHNY, CDR2 SVGAGI (reference sequence). V gave up 0 bases and J gave up 9 bases, with 15 bases separating them. The CDR3 has 15 amino acids. The CDR3 sequence is CASSYSNEGWGEQFF. The CDR3 nucleotides read TGTGCCAGCAGTTACTCGAATGAGGGGTGGGGTGAGCAGTTCTTC.

The V call is TRBV5-1, the J call TRBJ1-4, with TRBD1 matching over 7 bases. V dropped 5 bases and J dropped 6; count of bases not matched to a gene: 10. The CDR3 contains 15 residues. Germline V lookup: CDR1 SGHRS, CDR2 YFSETQ. CDR3 sequence: CASRPEGGFYEKLFF. CDR3 DNA: TGCGCCAGCAGACCCGAAGGGGGCTTTTATGAAAAACTGTTTTTT.

This chain links TRBV28 with TRBJ2-7; no reliable D call. Germline CDR1 reads MDHEN; CDR2 reads SYDVKM. The CDR3 is 14 amino acids. V was cut by 1 base and J by 1 base, with 8 bases left in between. The CDR3 sequence: CASSLSGMSYEQYF. DNA of the CDR3: TGTGCCAGCAGTTTATCAGGAATGTCCTACGAGCAGTACTTC. Together with reference TRBV28 and TRBJ2-7, the CDR3 gives the full variable domain: DVKVTQSSRYLVKRTGEKVFLECVQDMDHENMFWYRQDPGLGLRLIYFSYDVKMKEKGDIPEGYSVSREKKERFSLILESASTNQTSMYLCASSLSGMSYEQYFGPGTRLTVT.

This chain uses TRBV11-2 with TRBJ1-3; D is uncertain. Trimming took 1 base from V and 4 from J, leaving 11 bases between them. The CDR3 spans 15 residues. Germline CDR1 reads SGHAT; CDR2 reads FQNNGV. CDR3 amino acids: CASSLGTNSGNTIYF. CDR3 coding DNA: TGTGCCAGCAGCTTAGGAACAAATTCAGGAAACACCATATATTTT.

The rearrangement links TRBV9 to TRBJ2-2, with 8 nucleotides matching TRBD2. The CDR3 has 15 residues. The V segment lost 0 bases and the J segment 4 bases; nucleotides outside the gene matches: 2. Germline CDR1 and CDR2: SGDLS and YYNGEE. CDR3 loop: CASSVVTSGTGELFF. The CDR3, as DNA: TGTGCCAGCAGCGTAGTTACTAGCGGCACCGGGGAGCTGTTTTTT.

The chain links TRBV27 to TRBJ2-7; TRBD2 aligns across 7 bases. This CDR3 is 13 amino acids long. Germline CDR1 is MNHEY and CDR2 is SMNVEV (reference sequence). J lost 6 bases, V lost 0 bases, and 2 bases had no gene match. The CDR3 is CASSLSGGIEQYF. The DNA for the CDR3 is TGTGCCAGCAGTTTATCGGGAGGGATCGAGCAGTACTTC.

J is TRBJ2-1 and V is TRBV28; D is undetermined. Germline loops: CDR1 MDHEN, CDR2 SYDVKM. V lost 6 bases and J 10 bases, leaving 13 bases between the germline ends. This CDR3 has 12 residues. CDR3 in DNA: TGTGCCAGCAGCCTAAACAGCCGGGAGCAGTTCTTC. It specifies CASSLNSREQFF.

The chain couples TRBV2 to TRBJ1-1; TRBD1 is a possible D gene (6 bases). Germline values: CDR1 SNHLY, CDR2 FYNNEI. The CDR3 is made up of 11 amino acids. V lost 11 bases to trimming and J lost 4 bases, with 11 bases between them. CDR3 sequence reads: CARPRGTEAFF. In DNA form, the CDR3 reads TGTGCCCGCCCCAGGGGCACTGAAGCTTTCTTT. Filled out from reference TRBV2 and TRBJ1-1, the complete variable domain reads EPEVTQTPSHQVTQMGQEVILRCVPISNHLYFYWYRQILGQKVEFLVSFYNNEISEKSEIFDDQFSVERPDGSNFTLKIRSTKLEDSAMYFCARPRGTEAFFGQGTRLTVV.

The chain combines TRBV6-5 with TRBJ1-5; no clear D. V was clipped by 1 base and J by 8 bases, with 12 bases between them. The CDR3 sequence is 14 residues long. The germline CDR1 and CDR2 sequences are MNHEY and SVGAGI. The CDR3 DNA reads as TGTGCCAGCAGTTACTTCCCATTCGCCGAGCCCCAGCATTTT. It yields the protein CASSYFPFAEPQHF.

The chain is built from TRBV28 and TRBJ2-5; a weak D match, TRBD2 (6 bases). V lost 8 bases and J lost 7, with 17 bases in between. CDR1 and CDR2 from the germline V gene are MDHEN and SYDVKM. The CDR3 is 13 residues long. The DNA of the CDR3 is TGTGCCAGCCATTCCGGGACTGTTGCGACCCAGTACTTC. This encodes CASHSGTVATQYF.

The gene calls are TRBV30 and TRBJ1-5; tentatively, D is TRBD1 (5 bases). Germline-derived CDR1 and CDR2 are GTSNPN and SVGIG (reference sequence). The ends were cut back, 2 bases at V and 4 bases at J, with 12 bases in the middle. The CDR3 spans 14 residues. CDR3 loop: CAWSSGAGNQPQHF. In nucleotides, the CDR3 is TGTGCCTGGAGTTCCGGGGCCGGAAATCAGCCCCAGCATTTT.

The chain employs TRBV5-4 and TRBJ2-7; 7 bases agree with TRBD2. Germline lookup yields CDR1 SGHNT and CDR2 YYREEE (reference sequence). Losses at the gene ends were 4 bases for V and 4 bases for J; bases not matched to a gene: 2. The CDR3 runs 12 residues. CDR3 bases: TGTGCCAGCAGCGATAGCGGGTACGAGCAGTACTTC. Its translation: CASSDSGYEQYF.

The CDR3 loop is CASSESSGTSGNYEQYF. As DNA, the CDR3 is TGCGCCAGCAGCGAAAGTTCCGGGACTAGCGGCAACTACGAGCAGTACTTC. The chain uses TRBV10-2 and TRBJ2-5; 11 nucleotides agree with TRBD2. The end of the DNA aligns better with TRBJ2-7, so the J call may be wrong. The CDR3 length is 17 residues. Looked up from germline, CDR1 is WSHSY and CDR2 is SAAADI.

CDR3 amino acids: CASSKPGWAVYEQYF. The CDR3 region has the DNA TGTGCCAGCAGCAAACCGGGGTGGGCGGTCTACGAGCAGTACTTC. The rearrangement uses TRBV6-1 and TRBJ2-7; D perhaps matches TRBD2 (5 bases). The V end lost 6 bases, the J end lost 3 bases, and 18 bases lay between the germline ends. Germline assignment: CDR1 MNHNS and CDR2 SASEGT. This CDR3 is built from 15 residues.

This chain connects TRBV5-5 to TRBJ1-5, with D maybe TRBD1 (5 bases). Trimming took off 4 bases at V and 4 bases at J, with 15 bases between the two ends. This CDR3 is built from 15 residues. CDR1 SGHKS and CDR2 YYEKEE come from the germline V gene (reference sequence). The DNA for the CDR3 is TGTGCCAGCAGCCGGACCGACGGGACGAATCAGCCCCAGCATTTT. This encodes CASSRTDGTNQPQHF.